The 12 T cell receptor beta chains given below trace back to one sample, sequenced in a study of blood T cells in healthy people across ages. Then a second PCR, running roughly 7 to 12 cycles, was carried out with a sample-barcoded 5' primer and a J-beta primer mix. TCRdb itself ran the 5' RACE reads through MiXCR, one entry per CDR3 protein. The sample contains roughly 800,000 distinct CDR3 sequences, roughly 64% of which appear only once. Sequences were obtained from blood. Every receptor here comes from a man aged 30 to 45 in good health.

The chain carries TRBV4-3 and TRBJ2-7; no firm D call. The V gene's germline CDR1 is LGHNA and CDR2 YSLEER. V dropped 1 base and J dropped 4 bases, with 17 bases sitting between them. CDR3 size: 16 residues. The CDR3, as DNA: TGCGCCAGCAGCCAAGGTTCCACGGACGCCCAATACGAGCAGTACTTC. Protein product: CASSQGSTDAQYEQYF.

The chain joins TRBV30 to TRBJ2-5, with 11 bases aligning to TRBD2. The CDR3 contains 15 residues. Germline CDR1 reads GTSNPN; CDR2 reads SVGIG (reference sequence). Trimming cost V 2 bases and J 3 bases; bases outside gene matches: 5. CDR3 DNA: TGTGCCTGGAGTTTAGCGGGAGGGTGGGAAGAGACCCAGTACTTC. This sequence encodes CAWSLAGGWEETQYF. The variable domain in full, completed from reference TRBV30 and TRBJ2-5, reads SQTIHQWPATLVQPVGSPLSLECTVEGTSNPNLYWYRQAAGRGLQLLFYSVGIGQISSEVPQNLSASRPQDRQFILSSKKLLLSDSGFYLCAWSLAGGWEETQYFGPGTRLLVL.

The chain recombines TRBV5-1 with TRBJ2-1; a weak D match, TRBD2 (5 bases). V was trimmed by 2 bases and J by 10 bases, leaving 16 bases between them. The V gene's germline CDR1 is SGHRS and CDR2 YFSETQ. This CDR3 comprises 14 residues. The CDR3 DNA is TGCGCCAGCAGCTTAGGAGGCAGGTATTCAGAGCAGTTCTTC. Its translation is CASSLGGRYSEQFF.

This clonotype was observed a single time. The CDR3 sequence: CASSKHAPNYGYTF. The DNA for the CDR3 is TGTGCCAGCAGTAAACATGCTCCTAACTATGGCTACACCTTC. J is TRBJ1-2 and V is TRBV12-3 or TRBV12-4, with D unclear. This CDR3 contains 14 residues. V lost 5 bases and J 0 bases, leaving 10 bases between the germline ends.

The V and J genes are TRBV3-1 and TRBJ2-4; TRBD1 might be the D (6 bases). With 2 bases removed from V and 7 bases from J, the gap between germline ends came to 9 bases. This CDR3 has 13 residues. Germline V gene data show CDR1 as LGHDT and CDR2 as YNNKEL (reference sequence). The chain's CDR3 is CASSQRQANIQYF. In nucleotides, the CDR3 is TGTGCCAGCAGCCAACGACAGGCGAACATTCAGTACTTC. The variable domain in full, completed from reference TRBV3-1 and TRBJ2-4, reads DTAVSQTPKYLVTQMGNDKSIKCEQNLGHDTMYWYKQDSKKFLKIMFSYNNKELIINETVPNRFSPKSPDKAHLNLHINSLELGDSAVYFCASSQRQANIQYFGAGTRLSVL.

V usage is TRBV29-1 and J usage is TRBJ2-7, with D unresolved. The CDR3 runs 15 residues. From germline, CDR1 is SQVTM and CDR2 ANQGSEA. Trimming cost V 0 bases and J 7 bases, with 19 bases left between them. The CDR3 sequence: CSVEDAARDQWEQYF. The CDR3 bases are TGCAGCGTTGAAGATGCGGCGCGCGATCAGTGGGAGCAGTACTTC.

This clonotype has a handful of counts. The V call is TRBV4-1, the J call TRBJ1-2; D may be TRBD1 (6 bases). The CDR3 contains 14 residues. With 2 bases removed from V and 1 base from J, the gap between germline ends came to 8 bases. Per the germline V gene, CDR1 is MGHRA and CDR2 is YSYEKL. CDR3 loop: CASSQNRDNYGYTF. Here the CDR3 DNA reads TGCGCCAGCAGCCAAAACAGGGATAACTATGGCTACACCTTC.

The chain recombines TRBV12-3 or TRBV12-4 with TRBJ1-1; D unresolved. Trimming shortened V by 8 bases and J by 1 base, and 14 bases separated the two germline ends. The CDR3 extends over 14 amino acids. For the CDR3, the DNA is TGTGCCAGCGGTGAGGTACAGTCGAACACTGAAGCTTTCTTT. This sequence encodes CASGEVQSNTEAFF.

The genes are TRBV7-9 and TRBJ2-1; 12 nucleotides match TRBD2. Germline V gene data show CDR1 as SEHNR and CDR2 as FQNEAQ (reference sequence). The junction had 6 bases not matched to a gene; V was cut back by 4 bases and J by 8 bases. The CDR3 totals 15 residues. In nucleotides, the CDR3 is TGTGCCAGCAGCTCCCGACTAGCGGGAGTATATGAGCAGTTCTTC. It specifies CASSSRLAGVYEQFF.

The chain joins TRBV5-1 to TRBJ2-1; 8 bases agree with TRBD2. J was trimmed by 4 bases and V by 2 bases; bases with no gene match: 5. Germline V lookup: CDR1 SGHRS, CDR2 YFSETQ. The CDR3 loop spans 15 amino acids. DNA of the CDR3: TGCGCCAGCAGCTTACTAGCGGATGGGTACAATGAGCAGTTCTTC. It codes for CASSLLADGYNEQFF.

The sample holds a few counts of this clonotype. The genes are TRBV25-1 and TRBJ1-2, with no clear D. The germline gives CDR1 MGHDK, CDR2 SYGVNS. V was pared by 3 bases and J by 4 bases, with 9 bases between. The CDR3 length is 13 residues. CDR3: CASSEAQTYGYTF. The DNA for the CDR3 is TGTGCCAGCAGTGAGGCACAGACCTATGGCTACACCTTC.

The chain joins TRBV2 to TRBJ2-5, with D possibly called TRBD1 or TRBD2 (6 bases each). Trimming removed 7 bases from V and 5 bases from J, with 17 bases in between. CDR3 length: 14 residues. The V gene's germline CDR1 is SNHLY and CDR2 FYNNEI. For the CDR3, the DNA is TGTGCCAGCAAATCAAGGGGGGCCGAGGAGACCCAGTACTTC. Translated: CASKSRGAEETQYF.